This T cell receptor (beta chain) was obtained from a study of blood T cells in healthy people across ages. V lost 4 bases, J lost 0 bases, and 10 bases lay in between. The V gene's germline CDR1 is MNHNS and CDR2 SASEGT. The CDR3 runs 14 residues. Peripheral blood, about 9.8 milliliters per donor, was collected. A minimum of 5.5 micrograms of total RNA was extracted per sample. Sample-barcoded 5' priming and a J-beta primer mix drove a second PCR of about 6 to 12 cycles. TCRdb re-called the 5' RACE reads through MiXCR, storing one row per CDR3 protein. The table has 1.5 million to 2 million distinct CDR3 sequences, around 35% seen once. This clonotype has more than one count but fewer than ten.

This receptor was taken from a woman in her thirties in good health. J is TRBJ2-7 and V is TRBV6-1, with unresolved D. Sequencing input: blood. This CDR3 reads CASSVQEYSYEQYF. In DNA, the CDR3 is TGTGCCAGCAGTGTTCAGGAGTACTCCTACGAGCAGTACTTC.